The next 13 T cell receptor beta chains were all read from a single sample in a study of memory CD4+ T cells and cytomegalovirus serostatus. TCRdb's table, derived via immunoSEQ multiplex PCR, lists solely in-frame clones and lacks some. Of some 41,000 clones in the sample, roughly 80% were seen once. The sort gate was single viable CD3+CD4+CD8-CD45RO+ cells for memory CD4+ T cells. The sample consisted of memory CD4+ T cells from blood. These TCRs come from an adult in good health and CMV-seronegative.

The rearrangement links TRBV7-2 to TRBJ2-3; D possibly uses TRBD1 or TRBD2 (6 bases each). This CDR3 contains 16 residues. Germline assignment: CDR1 SGHTA and CDR2 FQGNSA. V was clipped by 1 base and J by 1 base, with 12 bases between them. The CDR3: CASSLVGGGGTDTQYF. The CDR3 DNA is TGTGCCAGCAGCTTAGTAGGGGGAGGAGGCACAGATACGCAGTATTTT.

This rearrangement joins TRBV5-4 to TRBJ1-4; 10 nucleotides line up with TRBD1. The ends lost 0 bases at V and 7 bases at J; junction bases unmatched: 9. The length of the CDR3 is 17 residues. Germline values: CDR1 SGHNT, CDR2 YYREEE (reference sequence). CDR3 DNA: TGTGCCAGCAGCTTGGGGACAGGGGGGAAAGTTGGTGAAAAACTGTTTTTT. Translating gives CASSLGTGGKVGEKLFF.

The chain links TRBV21-1 to TRBJ2-4. TRBV21-1 is tagged as a pseudogene. This CDR3 has 17 residues. The CDR3 nucleotides read TGTGCCAGCACCCAAGGAGGGGGACATCTAGCCAAAAACATTCAGTACTTC. It translates to CASTQGGGHLAKNIQYF.

The chain is built from TRBV14 and TRBJ2-2; D gene unclear. Germline V gene data show CDR1 as SGHDN and CDR2 as FVKESK. V lost 2 bases and J lost 1, with 2 bases in between. The CDR3 totals 13 residues. The CDR3 DNA is TGTGCCAGCAGCCAACAGAACACCGGGGAGCTGTTTTTT. It is translated as CASSQQNTGELFF.

This clone showed up just a few times. V and J are TRBV9 and TRBJ1-1; D is ambiguous. The CDR3 runs to 14 residues. V lost 4 bases, J lost 0 bases, and 10 bases lay in between. Germline V gene sequence: CDR1 SGDLS, CDR2 YYNGEE. The CDR3 protein is CASSPSGMNTEAFF. As DNA, the CDR3 is TGTGCCAGCAGCCCTTCCGGGATGAACACTGAAGCTTTCTTT.

The chain links TRBV27 to TRBJ1-2; the D gene is possibly TRBD1 (5 bases). Trimming cost V 0 bases and J 5 bases, with 7 bases left between them. The CDR3 spans 13 residues. Germline-derived CDR1 and CDR2 are MNHEY and SMNVEV (reference sequence). The chain's CDR3 is CASSLSSGYGYTF. As DNA, the CDR3 is TGTGCCAGCAGTTTATCATCAGGGTATGGCTACACCTTC.

This chain links TRBV7-9 with TRBJ2-1; D remains ambiguous. V was trimmed by 1 base and J by 5 bases, leaving 9 bases between them. The germline CDR1 and CDR2 sequences are SEHNR and FQNEAQ (reference sequence). This CDR3 has 14 amino acids. The CDR3 sequence is CASSLVLSHNEQFF. The CDR3 bases are TGTGCCAGCAGCTTAGTACTGAGCCACAATGAGCAGTTCTTC.

A few counts support this clone. The chain carries TRBV28 and TRBJ1-5, with 7 bases lining up with TRBD1. In germline, CDR1 is MDHEN, CDR2 SYDVKM. Trimming at V came to 4 bases and at J to 4 bases, leaving 7 bases not matched to a gene. This CDR3 contains 15 residues. The CDR3: CASSSGQVRNQPQHF. The CDR3 nucleotides are TGTGCCAGCAGTTCCGGACAGGTCAGAAATCAGCCCCAGCATTTT.

The chain employs TRBV5-1 and TRBJ2-5, with D possibly TRBD2 on 5 matching bases. V lost 3 bases and J 3 bases, leaving 15 bases between the germline ends. The CDR3 length is 15 residues. Germline V CDR1 and CDR2: SGHRS, YFSETQ. Here the CDR3 DNA reads TGCGCCAGCAGCTCCCTGGACTCTTTTAAAGAGACCCAGTACTTC. It codes for CASSSLDSFKETQYF.

This rearrangement joins TRBV25-1 to TRBJ1-2; D might be TRBD1 (6 bases). The CDR3 sequence is 16 residues long. Trimming removed 1 base at V and 7 bases at J, with 19 bases between. The germline V gene encodes CDR1 MGHDK and CDR2 SYGVNS. The CDR3 protein is CASSELGGRALSGYTF. In nucleotides, the CDR3 is TGTGCCAGCAGTGAATTAGGGGGACGGGCCCTGAGTGGCTACACCTTC.

This sequence joins TRBV28 and TRBJ1-1, with D maybe TRBD1 (5 bases). Trimming took off 1 base at V and 1 base at J, with 10 bases between the two ends. Germline loops: CDR1 MDHEN, CDR2 SYDVKM. The CDR3 extends over 15 amino acids. DNA of the CDR3: TGTGCCAGCAGTTTATCTGTGGGGGGGAACACTGAAGCTTTCTTT. Its protein is CASSLSVGGNTEAFF.

In DNA form, the CDR3 reads TGTGCCTGGAGTCTTAGACTAGAGCAGTACTTC. It is translated as CAWSLRLEQYF. The rearrangement joins TRBV30 to TRBJ2-7, with D tentatively TRBD2 (5 bases). V lost 2 bases and J lost 7, with 9 bases in between. The CDR3 sequence is 11 residues long. Germline V gene sequence: CDR1 GTSNPN, CDR2 SVGIG (reference sequence).

The chain is built from TRBV4-1 and TRBJ2-3; D ambiguous. The length of the CDR3 is 13 residues. Germline V gives CDR1 MGHRA, CDR2 YSYEKL. V lost 4 bases and J lost 7, with 12 bases in between. CDR3 DNA: TGCGCCAGCAGCCCTCATATGGCGTATACGCAGTATTTT. This encodes CASSPHMAYTQYF.